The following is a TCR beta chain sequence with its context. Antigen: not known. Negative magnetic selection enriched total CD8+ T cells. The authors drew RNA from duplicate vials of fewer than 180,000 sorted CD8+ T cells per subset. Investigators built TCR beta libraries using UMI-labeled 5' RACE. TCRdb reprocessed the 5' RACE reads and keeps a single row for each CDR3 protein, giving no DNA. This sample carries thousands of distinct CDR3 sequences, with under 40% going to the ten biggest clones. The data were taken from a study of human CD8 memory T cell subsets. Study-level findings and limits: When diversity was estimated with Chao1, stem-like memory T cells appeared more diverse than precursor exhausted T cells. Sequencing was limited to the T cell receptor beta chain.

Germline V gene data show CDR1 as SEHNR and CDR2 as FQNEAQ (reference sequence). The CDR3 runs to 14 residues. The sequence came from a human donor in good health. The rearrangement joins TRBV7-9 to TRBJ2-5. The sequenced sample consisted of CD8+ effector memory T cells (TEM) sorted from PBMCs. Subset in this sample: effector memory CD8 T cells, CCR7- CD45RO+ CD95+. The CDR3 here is CASSLQLEVETQYF. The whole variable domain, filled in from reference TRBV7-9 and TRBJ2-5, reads DTGVSQNPRHKITKRGQNVTFRCDPISEHNRLYWYRQTLGQGPEFLTYFQNEAQLEKSRLLSDRFSAERPKGSFSTLEIQRTEQGDSAMYLCASSLQLEVETQYFGPGTRLLVL.